These T cell receptor beta chains were read from a single sample in a study of response to subunit inactivated influenza vaccine. TCRdb re-called the RT-PCR reads through MiXCR, storing one row per CDR3 protein. This table has about 570,000 distinct CDR3 sequences, roughly 12% appearing once. This sample was shared with a second study, whose subject was T cells expressing NK-cell markers.

The sequenced sample was PBMCs from blood, obtained on the day of vaccination. All receptors come from a man aged 45-60 years who received an inactivated influenza vaccine. The CDR3 runs from the conserved cysteine through the conserved F or W. A D gene is named only where the DNA matches it firmly. The size field is filled for only some rows; it gives once, few, many or a size class.

V gene	J gene	clone size	D gene	CDR3 DNA	CDR3 protein
TRBV12-3/TRBV12-4	TRBJ2-6	few	TRBD1	TGTGCCAGCAGTCAAACAGGGGCTGGGGCCAACGTCCTGACTTTC	CASSQTGAGANVLTF
TRBV10-3	TRBJ1-1	few	.	TGTGCCATCAGGGACGCTGCGCCCGCTGAAGCTTTCTTT	CAIRDAAPAEAFF
TRBV15	TRBJ2-6	.	.	TGTGCCACCAGGGGGGCCGGGGCCAACGTCCTGACTTTC	CATRGAGANVLTF
TRBV5-1	TRBJ2-5	few	.	TGCGCCAGCGGCAGACTCGGGACCGGACCTCAAGAGACCCAGTACTTC	CASGRLGTGPQETQYF
TRBV7-2	TRBJ2-1	many	.	TGTGCCAGCAGCTTAGTGCAGGTACGGGGGTCGGGCAATGAGCAGTTCTTC	CASSLVQVRGSGNEQFF
TRBV20-1	TRBJ2-7	many	.	TGCAGTGCTAGAGATTACAGAAAAGGGTCCTACGAGCAGTACTTC	CSARDYRKGSYEQYF
TRBV28	TRBJ2-7	few	TRBD2	TGTGCCAGCAGTTCCAAAATCCTAGCGGCTTACGAGCAGTACTTC	CASSSKILAAYEQYF
TRBV20-1	TRBJ2-3	many	TRBD2	TGCAGTGCTATGGTAGCGGGAGAAGATACGCAGTATTTT	CSAMVAGEDTQYF
TRBV9	TRBJ2-2	.	.	TGTGCCAGCAGCGTAGGTGGGGTCTCCGGGGAGCTGTTTTTT	CASSVGGVSGELFF
TRBV20-1	TRBJ2-7	.	TRBD2	TGCAGTGCTAGACTATCTAGCGGGAGCTTCTACGAGCAGTACTTC	CSARLSSGSFYEQYF
TRBV7-9	TRBJ2-7	.	TRBD1	TGTGCCAGCAGCTTTTTACAGGGGGCGTACGAGCAGTACTTC	CASSFLQGAYEQYF
TRBV20-1	TRBJ2-7	few	TRBD2	TGCAGTGCTACCAGCGGGAGGGGGTACGAGCAGTACTTC	CSATSGRGYEQYF
TRBV3-1	TRBJ2-3	.	.	TGTGCCAGCAGCCAAGTTGGCATCACAGATACGCAGTATTTT	CASSQVGITDTQYF
TRBV20-1	TRBJ1-1	.	TRBD1	TGCAGTCCCTACCAGGGGGGCGGCACTGAAGCTCTCTTT	CSPYQGGGTEALF
TRBV10-3	TRBJ2-5	few	.	TGTGCCATCAACCTGAGAATAGGAGAGGCCCAGTACTTC	CAINLRIGEAQYF
TRBV20-1	TRBJ1-2	many	.	TGCAGTGCTTTCCAGGGTGTTCGGGTTGATGGCTACACCTTC	CSAFQGVRVDGYTF
TRBV12-3/TRBV12-4	TRBJ2-1	.	.	TGTGCCAGCAGTTTAAGGGCGGGGGAGCAGTTCTTC	CASSLRAGEQFF
TRBV27	TRBJ2-5	.	.	TGTGCCAGCAGTTTTAACGGATACAGGGTGGGGGAGACCCAGTACTTC	CASSFNGYRVGETQYF
TRBV5-4	TRBJ2-2	many	.	TGTGCCAGCAGCTTGGAAACCGGGGAGCTGTTTTTT	CASSLETGELFF
TRBV5-1	TRBJ2-7	many	TRBD1	TGCGCCAGCAGCTTGGGATACCTGGACAGGGTATCCTTATCACTCTACGAGCAGTACTTC	CASSLGYLDRVSLSLYEQYF
TRBV29-1	TRBJ1-1	.	.	TGCAGCGTTGTACTGAGGAACACTGAAGCTTTCTTT	CSVVLRNTEAFF
TRBV12-3/TRBV12-4	TRBJ1-2	.	TRBD1	TGTGCCAGCAGTCCCGGGACAGGGGGATCTCACACCTTC	CASSPGTGGSHTF
TRBV5-1	TRBJ2-6	.	.	TGCGCCAGCAGCTTGGAGGGACGGACTGGGGCCAACGTCCTGACTTTC	CASSLEGRTGANVLTF
TRBV27	TRBJ2-7	.	.	TGTGCCAGCAGTCACAAGGCCCTGGGGACTTTGGCTACCGAGCAGTACTTC	CASSHKALGTLATEQYF
TRBV4-2	TRBJ2-1	.	.	TGTGCCAGCAGCCGAGAGGACAATGAGCAGTTCTTC	CASSREDNEQFF
TRBV10-2	TRBJ2-5	.	.	TGCGCCAGCAGTGTATCTAGCTGGGCAGAGACCCAGTACTTC	CASSVSSWAETQYF
TRBV14	TRBJ1-1	.	.	TGTGCCAGCAGTTCAACCAGGCATACGGCTTTCTTT	CASSSTRHTAFF
TRBV6-2/TRBV6-3	TRBJ2-1	few	.	TGTGCCAGCTGCCTAGGGGGGGGAGGGCCTCTTGAGCAGTTCTTC	CASCLGGGGPLEQFF
TRBV12-3/TRBV12-4	TRBJ2-6	.	TRBD1	TGTGCCAGCAGTAAGACAGGGGGCCTCTCTGGGGCCAACGTCCTGACTTTC	CASSKTGGLSGANVLTF
TRBV7-2	TRBJ2-2	.	.	TGTGCCAGCAGCTCCCGACAGGATATCGGGGAGCTGTTTTTT	CASSSRQDIGELFF
TRBV20-1	TRBJ1-6	few	.	TGCAGTGCTAGTGCGGGGGGGGGTTCCCTCCACTTT	CSASAGGGSLHF